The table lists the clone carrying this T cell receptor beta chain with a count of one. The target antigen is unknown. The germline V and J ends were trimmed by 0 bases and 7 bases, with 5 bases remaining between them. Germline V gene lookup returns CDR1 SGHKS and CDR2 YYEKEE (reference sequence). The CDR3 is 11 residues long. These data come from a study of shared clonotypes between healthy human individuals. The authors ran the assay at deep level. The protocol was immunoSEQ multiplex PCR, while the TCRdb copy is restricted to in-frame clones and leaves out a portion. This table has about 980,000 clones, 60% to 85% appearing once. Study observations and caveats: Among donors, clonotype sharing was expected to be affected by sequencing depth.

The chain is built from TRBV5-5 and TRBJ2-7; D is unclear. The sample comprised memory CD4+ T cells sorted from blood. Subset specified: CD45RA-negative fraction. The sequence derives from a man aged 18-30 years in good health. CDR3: CASSLAFEQYF. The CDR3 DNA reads TGTGCCAGCAGCTTGGCCTTTGAGCAGTACTTC.